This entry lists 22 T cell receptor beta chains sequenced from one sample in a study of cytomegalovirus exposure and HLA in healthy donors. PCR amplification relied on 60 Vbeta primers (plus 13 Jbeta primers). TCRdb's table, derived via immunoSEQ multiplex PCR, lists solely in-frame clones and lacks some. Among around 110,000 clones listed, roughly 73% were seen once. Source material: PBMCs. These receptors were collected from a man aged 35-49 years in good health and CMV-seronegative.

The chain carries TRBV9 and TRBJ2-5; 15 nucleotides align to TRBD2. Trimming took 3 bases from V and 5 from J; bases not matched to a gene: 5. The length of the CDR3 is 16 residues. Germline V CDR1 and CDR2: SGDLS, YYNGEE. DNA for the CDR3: TGTGCCAGCAGCGCCAGGACTAGCGGGGGGGAGGAGACCCAGTACTTC. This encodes CASSARTSGGEETQYF. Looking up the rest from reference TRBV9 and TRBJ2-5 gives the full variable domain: DSGVTQTPKHLITATGQRVTLRCSPRSGDLSVYWYQQSLDQGLQFLIQYYNGEERAKGNILERFSAQQFPDLHSELNLSSLELGDSALYFCASSARTSGGEETQYFGPGTRLLVL.

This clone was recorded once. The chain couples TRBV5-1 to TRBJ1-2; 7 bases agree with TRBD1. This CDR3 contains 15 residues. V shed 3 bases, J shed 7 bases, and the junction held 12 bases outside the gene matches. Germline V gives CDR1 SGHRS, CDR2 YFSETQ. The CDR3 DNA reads TGCGCCAGCAGCTCCGGGCCCGGACAGGCGACTGGCTACACCTTC. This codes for CASSSGPGQATGYTF.

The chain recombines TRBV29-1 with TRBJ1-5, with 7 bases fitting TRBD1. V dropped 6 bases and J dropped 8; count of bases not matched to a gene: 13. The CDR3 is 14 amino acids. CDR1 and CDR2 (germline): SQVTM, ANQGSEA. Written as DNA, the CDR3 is TGCAGCGTGGCGGGAACAGGGGTGAGCGAGCCCCAGCATTTT. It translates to CSVAGTGVSEPQHF.

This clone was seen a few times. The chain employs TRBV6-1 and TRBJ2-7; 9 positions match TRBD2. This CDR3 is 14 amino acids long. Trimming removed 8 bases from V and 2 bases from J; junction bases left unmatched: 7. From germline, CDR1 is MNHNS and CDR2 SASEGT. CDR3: CASAGLAGPYEQYF. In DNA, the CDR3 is TGTGCCAGCGCGGGGCTAGCGGGGCCCTACGAGCAGTACTTC.

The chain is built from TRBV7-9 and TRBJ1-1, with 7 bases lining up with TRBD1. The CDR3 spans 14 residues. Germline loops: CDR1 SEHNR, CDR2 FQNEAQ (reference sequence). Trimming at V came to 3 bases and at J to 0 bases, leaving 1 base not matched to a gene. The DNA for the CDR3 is TGTGCCAGCAGCTTGGGACAGATGAACACTGAAGCTTTCTTT. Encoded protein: CASSLGQMNTEAFF.

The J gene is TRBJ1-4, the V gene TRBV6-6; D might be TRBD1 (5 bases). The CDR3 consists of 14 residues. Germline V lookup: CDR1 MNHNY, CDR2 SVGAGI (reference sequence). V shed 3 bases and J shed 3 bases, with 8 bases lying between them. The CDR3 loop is CASSYRGANEKLFF. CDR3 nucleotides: TGTGCCAGCAGTTATCGGGGGGCTAATGAAAAACTGTTTTTT.

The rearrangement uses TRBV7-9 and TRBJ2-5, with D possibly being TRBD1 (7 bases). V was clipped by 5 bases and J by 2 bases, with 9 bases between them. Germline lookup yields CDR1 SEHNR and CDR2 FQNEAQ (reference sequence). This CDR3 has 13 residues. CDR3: CASSAGQQETQYF. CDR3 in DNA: TGTGCCAGCAGCGCGGGACAGCAAGAGACCCAGTACTTC.

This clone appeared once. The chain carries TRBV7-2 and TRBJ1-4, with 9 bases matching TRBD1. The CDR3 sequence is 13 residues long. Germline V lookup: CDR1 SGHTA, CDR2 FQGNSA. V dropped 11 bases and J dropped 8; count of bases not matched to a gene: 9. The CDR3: CAVAGTGREKLFF. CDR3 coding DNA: TGTGCCGTGGCGGGGACAGGGAGGGAAAAACTGTTTTTT.

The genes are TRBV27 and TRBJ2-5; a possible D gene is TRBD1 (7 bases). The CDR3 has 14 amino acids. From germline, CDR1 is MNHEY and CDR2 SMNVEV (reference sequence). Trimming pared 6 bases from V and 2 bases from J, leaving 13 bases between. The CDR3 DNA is TGTGCCAGCAGCCAGGCAGGGGGGCAAGAGACCCAGTACTTC. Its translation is CASSQAGGQETQYF.

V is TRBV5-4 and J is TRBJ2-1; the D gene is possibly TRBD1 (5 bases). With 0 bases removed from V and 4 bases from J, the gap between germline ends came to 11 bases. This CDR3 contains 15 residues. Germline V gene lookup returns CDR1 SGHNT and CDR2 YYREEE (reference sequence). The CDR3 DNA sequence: TGTGCCAGCAGCTTGGAGGCAGGGCAATACAATGAGCAGTTCTTC. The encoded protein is CASSLEAGQYNEQFF.

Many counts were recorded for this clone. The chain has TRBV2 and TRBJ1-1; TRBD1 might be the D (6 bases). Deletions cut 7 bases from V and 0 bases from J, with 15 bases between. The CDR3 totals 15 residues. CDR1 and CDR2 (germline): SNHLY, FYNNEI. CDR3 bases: TGTGCCAGCATAGGCAGGGGCTACCTGAACACTGAAGCTTTCTTT. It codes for CASIGRGYLNTEAFF. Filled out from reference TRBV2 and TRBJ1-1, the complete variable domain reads EPEVTQTPSHQVTQMGQEVILRCVPISNHLYFYWYRQILGQKVEFLVSFYNNEISEKSEIFDDQFSVERPDGSNFTLKIRSTKLEDSAMYFCASIGRGYLNTEAFFGQGTRLTVV.

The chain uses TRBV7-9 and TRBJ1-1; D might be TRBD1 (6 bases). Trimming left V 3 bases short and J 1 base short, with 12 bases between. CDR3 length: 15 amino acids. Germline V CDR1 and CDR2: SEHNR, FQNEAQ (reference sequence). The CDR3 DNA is TGTGCCAGCAGCTTTGAAACGACAGGGAACACTGAAGCTTTCTTT. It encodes CASSFETTGNTEAFF.

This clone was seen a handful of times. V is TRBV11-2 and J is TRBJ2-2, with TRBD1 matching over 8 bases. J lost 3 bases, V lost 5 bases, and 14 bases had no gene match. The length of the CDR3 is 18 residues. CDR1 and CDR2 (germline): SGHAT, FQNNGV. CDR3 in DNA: TGTGCCAGCAGCGGAAGGGGCAGGGGGCTACGAGACACCGGGGAGCTGTTTTTT. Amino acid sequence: CASSGRGRGLRDTGELFF. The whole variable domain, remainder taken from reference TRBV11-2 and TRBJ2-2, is EAGVAQSPRYKIIEKRQSVAFWCNPISGHATLYWYQQILGQGPKLLIQFQNNGVVDDSQLPKDRFSAERLKGVDSTLKIQPAKLEDSAVYLCASSGRGRGLRDTGELFFGEGSRLTVL.

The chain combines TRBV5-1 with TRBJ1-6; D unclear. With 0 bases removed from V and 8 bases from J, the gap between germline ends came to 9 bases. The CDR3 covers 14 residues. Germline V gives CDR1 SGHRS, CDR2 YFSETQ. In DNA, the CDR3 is TGCGCCAGCAGCTTGGGCGACACTGATTCACCCCTCCACTTT. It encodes CASSLGDTDSPLHF.

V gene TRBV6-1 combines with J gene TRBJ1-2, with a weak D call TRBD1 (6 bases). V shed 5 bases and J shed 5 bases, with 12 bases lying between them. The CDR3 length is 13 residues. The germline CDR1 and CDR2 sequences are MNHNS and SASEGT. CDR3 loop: CASSSTGEYGYTF. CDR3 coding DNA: TGTGCCAGCAGTTCGACAGGCGAATATGGCTACACCTTC.

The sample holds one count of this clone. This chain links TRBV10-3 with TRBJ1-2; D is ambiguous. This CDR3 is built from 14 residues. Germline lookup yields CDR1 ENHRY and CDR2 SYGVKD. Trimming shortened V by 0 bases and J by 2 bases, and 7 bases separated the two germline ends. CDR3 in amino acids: CAISESGENYGYTF. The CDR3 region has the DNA TGTGCCATCAGTGAGTCCGGGGAGAACTATGGCTACACCTTC.

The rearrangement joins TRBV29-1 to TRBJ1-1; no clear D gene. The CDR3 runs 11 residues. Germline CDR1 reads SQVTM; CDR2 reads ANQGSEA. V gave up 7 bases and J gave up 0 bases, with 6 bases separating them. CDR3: CSARMNTEAFF. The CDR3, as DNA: TGCAGCGCCCGTATGAACACTGAAGCTTTCTTT.

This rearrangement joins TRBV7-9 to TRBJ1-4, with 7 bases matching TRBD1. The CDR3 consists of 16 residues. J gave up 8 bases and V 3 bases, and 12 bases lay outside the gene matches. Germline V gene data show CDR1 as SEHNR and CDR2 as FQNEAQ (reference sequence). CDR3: CASSFSLLRGSEKLFF. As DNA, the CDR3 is TGTGCCAGCAGCTTCTCCCTTCTCAGGGGGAGCGAAAAACTGTTTTTT.

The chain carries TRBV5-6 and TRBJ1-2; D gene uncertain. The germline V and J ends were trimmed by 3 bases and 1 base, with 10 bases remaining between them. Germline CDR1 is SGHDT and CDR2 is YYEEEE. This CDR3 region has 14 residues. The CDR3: CASSYCNVNYGYTF. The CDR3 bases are TGTGCCAGCAGCTACTGTAATGTTAACTATGGCTACACCTTC.

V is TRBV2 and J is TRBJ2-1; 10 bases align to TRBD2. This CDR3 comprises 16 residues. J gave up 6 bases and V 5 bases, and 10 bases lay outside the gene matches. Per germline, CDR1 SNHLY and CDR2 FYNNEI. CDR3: CASSPLVSGGSNEQFF. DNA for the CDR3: TGTGCCAGCAGTCCCTTGGTTAGCGGGGGGAGCAATGAGCAGTTCTTC.

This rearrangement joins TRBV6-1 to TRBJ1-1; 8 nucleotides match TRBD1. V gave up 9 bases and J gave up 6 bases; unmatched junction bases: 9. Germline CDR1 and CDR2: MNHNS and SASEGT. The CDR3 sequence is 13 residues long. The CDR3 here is CASTDRGFSEAFF. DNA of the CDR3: TGTGCCAGTACCGACAGGGGCTTCTCTGAAGCTTTCTTT.

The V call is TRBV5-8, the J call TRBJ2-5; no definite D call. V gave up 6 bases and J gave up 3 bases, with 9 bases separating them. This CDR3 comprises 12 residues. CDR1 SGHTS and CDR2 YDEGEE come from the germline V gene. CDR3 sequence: CASKRSEETQYF. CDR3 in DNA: TGTGCCAGCAAGAGGAGTGAAGAGACCCAGTACTTC.